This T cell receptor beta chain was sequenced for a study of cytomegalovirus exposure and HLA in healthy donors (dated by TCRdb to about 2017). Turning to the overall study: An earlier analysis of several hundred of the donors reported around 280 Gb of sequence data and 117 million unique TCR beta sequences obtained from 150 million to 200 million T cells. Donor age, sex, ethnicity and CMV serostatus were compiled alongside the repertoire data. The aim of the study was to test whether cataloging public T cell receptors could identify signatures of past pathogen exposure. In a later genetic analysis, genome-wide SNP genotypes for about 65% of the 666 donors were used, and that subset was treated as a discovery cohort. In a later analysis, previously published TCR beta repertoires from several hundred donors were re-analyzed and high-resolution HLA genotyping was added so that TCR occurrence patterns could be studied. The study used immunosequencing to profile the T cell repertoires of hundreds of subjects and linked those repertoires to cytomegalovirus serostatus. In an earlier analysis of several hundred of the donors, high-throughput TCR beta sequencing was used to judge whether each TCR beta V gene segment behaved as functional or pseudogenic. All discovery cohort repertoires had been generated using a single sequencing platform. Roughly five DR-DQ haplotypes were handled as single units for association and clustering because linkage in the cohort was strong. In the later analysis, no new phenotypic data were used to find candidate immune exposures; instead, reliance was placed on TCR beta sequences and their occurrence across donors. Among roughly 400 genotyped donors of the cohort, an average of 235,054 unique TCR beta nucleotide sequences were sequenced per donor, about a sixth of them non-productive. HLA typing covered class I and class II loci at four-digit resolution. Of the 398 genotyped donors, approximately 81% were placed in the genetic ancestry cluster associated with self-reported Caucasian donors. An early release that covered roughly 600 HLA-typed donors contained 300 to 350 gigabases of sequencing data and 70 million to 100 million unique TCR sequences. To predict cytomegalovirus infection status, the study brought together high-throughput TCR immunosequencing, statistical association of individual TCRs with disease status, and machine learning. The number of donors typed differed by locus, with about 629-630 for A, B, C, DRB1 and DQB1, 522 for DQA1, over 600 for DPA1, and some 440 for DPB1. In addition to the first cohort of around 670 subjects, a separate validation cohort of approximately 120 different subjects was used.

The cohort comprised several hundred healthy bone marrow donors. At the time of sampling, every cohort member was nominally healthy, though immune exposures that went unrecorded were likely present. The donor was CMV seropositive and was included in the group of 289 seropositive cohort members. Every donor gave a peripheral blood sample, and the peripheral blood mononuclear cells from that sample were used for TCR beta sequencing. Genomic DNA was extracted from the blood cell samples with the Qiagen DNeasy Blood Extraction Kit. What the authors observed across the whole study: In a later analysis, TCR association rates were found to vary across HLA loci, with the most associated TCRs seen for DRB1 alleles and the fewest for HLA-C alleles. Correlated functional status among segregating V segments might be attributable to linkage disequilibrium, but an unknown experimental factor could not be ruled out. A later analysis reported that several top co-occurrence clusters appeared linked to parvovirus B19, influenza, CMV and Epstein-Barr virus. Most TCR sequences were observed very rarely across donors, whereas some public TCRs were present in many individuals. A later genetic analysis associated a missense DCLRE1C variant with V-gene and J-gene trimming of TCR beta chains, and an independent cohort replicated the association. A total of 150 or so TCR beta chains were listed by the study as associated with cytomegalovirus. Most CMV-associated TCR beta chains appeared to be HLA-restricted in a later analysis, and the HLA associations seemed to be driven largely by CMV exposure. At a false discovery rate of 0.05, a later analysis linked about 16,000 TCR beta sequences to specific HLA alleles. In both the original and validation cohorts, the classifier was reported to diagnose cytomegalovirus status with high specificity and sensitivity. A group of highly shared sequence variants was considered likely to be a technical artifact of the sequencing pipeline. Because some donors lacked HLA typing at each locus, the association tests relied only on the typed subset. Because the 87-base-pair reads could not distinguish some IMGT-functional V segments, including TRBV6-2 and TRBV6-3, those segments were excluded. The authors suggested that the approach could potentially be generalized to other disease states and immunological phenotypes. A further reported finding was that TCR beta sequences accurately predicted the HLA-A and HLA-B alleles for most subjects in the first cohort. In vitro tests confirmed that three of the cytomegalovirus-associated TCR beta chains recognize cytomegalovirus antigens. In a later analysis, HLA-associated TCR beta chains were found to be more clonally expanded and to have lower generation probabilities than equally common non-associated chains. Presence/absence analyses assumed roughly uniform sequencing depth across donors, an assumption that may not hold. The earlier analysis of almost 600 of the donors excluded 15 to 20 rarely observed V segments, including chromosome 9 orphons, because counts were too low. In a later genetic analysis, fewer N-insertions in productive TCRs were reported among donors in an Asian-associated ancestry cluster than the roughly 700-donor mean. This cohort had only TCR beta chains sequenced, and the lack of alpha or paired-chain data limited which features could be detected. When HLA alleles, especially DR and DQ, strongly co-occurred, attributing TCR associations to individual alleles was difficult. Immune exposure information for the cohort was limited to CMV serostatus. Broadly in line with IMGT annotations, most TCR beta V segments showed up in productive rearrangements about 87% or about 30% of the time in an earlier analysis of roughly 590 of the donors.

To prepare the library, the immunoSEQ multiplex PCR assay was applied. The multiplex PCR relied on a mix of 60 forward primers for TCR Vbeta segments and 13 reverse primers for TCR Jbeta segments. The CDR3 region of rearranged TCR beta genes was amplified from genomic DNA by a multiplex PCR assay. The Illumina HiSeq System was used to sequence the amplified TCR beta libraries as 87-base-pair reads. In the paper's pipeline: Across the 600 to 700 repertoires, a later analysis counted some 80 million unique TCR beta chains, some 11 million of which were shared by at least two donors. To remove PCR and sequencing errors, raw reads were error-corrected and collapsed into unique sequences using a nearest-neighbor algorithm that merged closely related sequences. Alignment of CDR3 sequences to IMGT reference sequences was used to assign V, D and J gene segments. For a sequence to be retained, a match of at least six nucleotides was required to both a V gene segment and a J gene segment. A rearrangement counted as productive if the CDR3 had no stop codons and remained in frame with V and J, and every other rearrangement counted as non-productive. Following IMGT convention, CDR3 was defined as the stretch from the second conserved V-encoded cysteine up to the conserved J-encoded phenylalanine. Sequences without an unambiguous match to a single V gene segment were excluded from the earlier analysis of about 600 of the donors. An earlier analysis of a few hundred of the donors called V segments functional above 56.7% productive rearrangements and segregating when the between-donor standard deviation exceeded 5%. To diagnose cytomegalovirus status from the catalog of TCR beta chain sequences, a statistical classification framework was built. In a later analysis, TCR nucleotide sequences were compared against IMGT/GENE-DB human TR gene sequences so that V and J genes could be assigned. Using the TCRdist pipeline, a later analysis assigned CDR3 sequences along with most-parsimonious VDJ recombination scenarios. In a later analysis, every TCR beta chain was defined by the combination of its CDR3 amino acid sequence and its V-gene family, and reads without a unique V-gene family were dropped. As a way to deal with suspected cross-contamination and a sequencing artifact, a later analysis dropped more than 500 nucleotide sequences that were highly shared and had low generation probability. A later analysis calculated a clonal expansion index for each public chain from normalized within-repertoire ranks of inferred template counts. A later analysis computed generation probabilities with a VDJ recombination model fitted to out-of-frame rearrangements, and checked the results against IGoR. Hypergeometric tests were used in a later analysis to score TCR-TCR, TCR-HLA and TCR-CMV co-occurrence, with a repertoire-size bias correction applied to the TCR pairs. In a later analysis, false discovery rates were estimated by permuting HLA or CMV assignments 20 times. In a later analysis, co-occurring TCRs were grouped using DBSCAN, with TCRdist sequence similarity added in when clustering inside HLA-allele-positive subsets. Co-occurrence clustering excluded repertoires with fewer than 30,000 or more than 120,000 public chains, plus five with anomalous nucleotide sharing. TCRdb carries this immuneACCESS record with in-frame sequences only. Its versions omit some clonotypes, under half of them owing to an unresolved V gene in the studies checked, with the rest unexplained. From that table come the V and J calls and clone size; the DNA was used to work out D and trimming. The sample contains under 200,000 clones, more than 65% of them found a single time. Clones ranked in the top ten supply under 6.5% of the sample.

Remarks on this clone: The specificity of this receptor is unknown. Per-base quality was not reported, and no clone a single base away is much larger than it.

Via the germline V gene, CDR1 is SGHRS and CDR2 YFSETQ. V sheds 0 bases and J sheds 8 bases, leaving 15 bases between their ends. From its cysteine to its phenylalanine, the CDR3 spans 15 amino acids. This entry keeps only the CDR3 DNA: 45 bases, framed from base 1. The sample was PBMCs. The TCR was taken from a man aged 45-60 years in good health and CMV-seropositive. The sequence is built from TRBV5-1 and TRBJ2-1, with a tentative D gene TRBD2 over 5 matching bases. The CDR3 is CASSLAFSAVDEQFF. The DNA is TGCGCCAGCAGCTTGGCCTTTAGCGCGGTAGATGAGCAGTTCTTC.